This TCR beta chain was captured in a study of blood T cell repertoires in COVID-19. Study at large: Some COVID-19 samples were acute and others convalescent; all came from the United States, Italy and Spain. The analysed material was cDNA or gDNA that came from T cells, B-cell-depleted T cells, or PBMCs.

Original methodology: Estimation of nucleated cell counts was performed using reference gene primer amplification. Sequenced by immunoSEQ multiplex PCR; TCRdb stores in-frame clones only, minus some. D and trimming come from the DNA, and the V and J calls and clone size come from that table. The sample includes more than 20,000 clones, roughly 90% of them seen just once. Germline V lookup: CDR1 ENHRY, CDR2 SYGVKD. The CDR3 extends over 15 amino acids. The trim removed 0 bases at V and 7 bases at J, leaving 0 bases unmatched. The sequence derives from a human donor in a cohort sampled during active COVID-19. Source material: peripheral blood. V is TRBV10-3 and J is TRBJ2-1, with 13 bases identical to TRBD2. The DNA of the CDR3 is TGTGCCATCAGTGAGTCGACTAGCGGGGGGAATGAGCAGTTCTTC. Encoded protein: CAISESTSGGNEQFF.